Presented here are 30 T cell receptor beta chains from one specimen sequenced in a study of CD8 T cells in ankylosing spondylitis. TCRdb recomputed calls from the 5' RACE reads with MiXCR, one row per CDR3 protein. The sample lists under 150,000 distinct CDR3 sequences; 8% to 9% were seen once. Input material: synovial fluid, either unsorted or a sorted T cell fraction (not recorded which). The origin of the receptors is a male donor with ankylosing spondylitis.

V usage is TRBV28 and J usage is TRBJ1-6; D gene ambiguous. The germline V and J ends were trimmed by 7 bases and 4 bases, with 8 bases remaining between them. Per the germline V gene, CDR1 is MDHEN and CDR2 is SYDVKM. The CDR3 runs 13 residues. The CDR3 DNA reads TGTGCCAGCACTGGTATTTATAATTCACCCCTCCACTTT. Protein: CASTGIYNSPLHF.

The rearrangement links TRBV6-5 to TRBJ1-2; D uncertain. V lost 10 bases and J lost 8, with 11 bases in between. The CDR3 is 10 residues long. Germline lookup yields CDR1 MNHEY and CDR2 SVGAGI. For the CDR3, the DNA is TGTGCCACCGCAGGATCGGGCTACACCTTC. Translating gives CATAGSGYTF.

This clonotype appeared many times. The gene calls are TRBV14 and TRBJ2-7; D is undetermined. Trimming took 3 bases from V and 2 from J, leaving 8 bases between them. Per the germline V gene, CDR1 is SGHDN and CDR2 is FVKESK. The CDR3 is 13 residues long. In nucleotides, the CDR3 is TGTGCCAGCAGCCAGGGGTTAACCTACGAGCAGTACTTC. Translating gives CASSQGLTYEQYF.

V gene TRBV7-8 combines with J gene TRBJ2-1, with D possibly matching TRBD2 (5 bases). Per the germline V gene, CDR1 is SGHVS and CDR2 is FQNEAQ. V shed 11 bases and J shed 8 bases, with 13 bases lying between them. The CDR3 spans 11 residues. The CDR3 nucleotides read TGTGCCCCCTACTTGGAGGATGAGCAGTTCTTC. Protein sequence: CAPYLEDEQFF. Combining the CDR3 with reference TRBV7-8 and TRBJ2-1 gives the whole variable domain GAGVSQSPRYKVAKRGQDVALRCDPISGHVSLFWYQQALGQGPEFLTYFQNEAQLDKSGLPSDRFFAERPEGSVSTLKIQRTQQEDSAVYLCAPYLEDEQFFGPGTRLTVL.

This clonotype was seen a handful of times. The chain recombines TRBV7-2 with TRBJ2-3; 11 bases map to TRBD2. CDR1 and CDR2 (germline): SGHTA, FQGNSA. The CDR3 is 15 amino acids. Germline trimming cut 5 bases from V and 5 bases from J; bases unmatched to any gene: 6. The CDR3 here is CASSTSSGGLDTQYF. The CDR3 DNA reads TGTGCCAGCAGCACCTCTAGCGGGGGGCTAGATACGCAGTATTTT.

The table lists this clonotype with a few counts. The chain links TRBV28 to TRBJ2-3; a weak D match, TRBD2 (6 bases). Germline CDR1 is MDHEN and CDR2 is SYDVKM. V gave up 6 bases and J gave up 2 bases, with 12 bases separating them. The CDR3 has 14 amino acids. CDR3 in DNA: TGTGCCAGCAGCCGACGGGGGATCACAGATACGCAGTATTTT. Translation gives CASSRRGITDTQYF. Using reference TRBV28 and TRBJ2-3 for the parts outside the CDR3, the full variable domain is DVKVTQSSRYLVKRTGEKVFLECVQDMDHENMFWYRQDPGLGLRLIYFSYDVKMKEKGDIPEGYSVSREKKERFSLILESASTNQTSMYLCASSRRGITDTQYFGPGTRLTVL.

There are a few counts of this clonotype. V gene TRBV7-2 combines with J gene TRBJ2-7; D possibly corresponds to TRBD2 (6 bases). The CDR3 covers 15 residues. V lost 2 bases, J lost 3 bases, and 14 bases lay in between. Germline V gene sequence: CDR1 SGHTA, CDR2 FQGNSA. CDR3 coding DNA: TGTGCCAGCAGCTTACGGAGACGGGAGCGCTACGAGCAGTACTTC. Amino acid sequence: CASSLRRRERYEQYF.

This clonotype was counted many times. V is TRBV6-2 or TRBV6-3 and J is TRBJ2-7; no clear D gene. This CDR3 has 12 residues. V lost 6 bases to trimming and J lost 7 bases, with 13 bases between them. Germline assignment: CDR1 MNHEY and CDR2 SVGEGT. The CDR3 is CASSPSIREQYF. The CDR3, as DNA: TGTGCCAGCAGCCCATCTATACGGGAGCAGTACTTC.

This clonotype was observed a few times. This sequence joins TRBV5-1 and TRBJ2-5, with D unresolved. In germline, CDR1 is SGHRS, CDR2 YFSETQ. The V end lost 5 bases, the J end lost 0 bases, and 11 bases lay between the germline ends. The CDR3 is 14 residues long. CDR3 in amino acids: CASSDPSNQETQYF. CDR3 bases: TGCGCCAGCAGTGACCCCTCCAACCAAGAGACCCAGTACTTC. Using reference TRBV5-1 and TRBJ2-5 for the parts outside the CDR3, the full variable domain is KAGVTQTPRYLIKTRGQQVTLSCSPISGHRSVSWYQQTPGQGLQFLFEYFSETQRNKGNFPGRFSGRQFSNSRSEMNVSTLELGDSALYLCASSDPSNQETQYFGPGTRLLVL.

The CDR3 coding sequence is TGCGCCAGCAGCGCCGGGACAGGGAACTATGGCTACACCTTC. Its protein product is CASSAGTGNYGYTF. This chain joins TRBV5-1 and TRBJ1-2, with TRBD1 matching over 9 bases. Germline loops: CDR1 SGHRS, CDR2 YFSETQ. CDR3 length: 14 amino acids. V gave up 4 bases and J gave up 2 bases; unmatched junction bases: 3.

Details on this clonotype: This clone may be a read error of a much larger clone one base away. The chain employs TRBV21-1 and TRBJ2-7. TRBV21-1 is a recognized pseudogene. The length of the CDR3 is 12 residues. CDR3: CAGTVCLYEQYF. CDR3 in DNA: TGTGCCGGCACGGTTTGTCTCTACGAGCAGTACTTC.

Only a few counts were recorded for this clonotype. This sequence joins TRBV20-1 and TRBJ1-1, with 9 bases lining up with TRBD1. Per the germline V gene, CDR1 is DFQATT and CDR2 is SNEGSKA (reference sequence). After removal of 3 bases from V and 4 bases from J, the junction contained 3 bases not matched to a gene. This CDR3 has 13 amino acids. The chain's CDR3 is CSASGTGFTEAFF. CDR3 DNA sequence: TGCAGTGCTAGCGGGACAGGGTTCACTGAAGCTTTCTTT.

This clonotype was recorded many times. V and J are TRBV6-2 or TRBV6-3 and TRBJ2-2; 10 positions match TRBD2. V was pared by 2 bases and J by 0 bases, with 3 bases of the junction left unmatched. Germline CDR1 is MNHEY and CDR2 is SVGEGT. The CDR3 consists of 17 residues. The CDR3 DNA reads as TGTGCCAGCAGTTACAAGAGCGGGGGGGCGAACACCGGGGAGCTGTTTTTT. Translation gives CASSYKSGGANTGELFF.

The rearrangement joins TRBV3-1 to TRBJ2-3, with 9 bases fitting TRBD2. The trim removed 2 bases at V and 6 bases at J, leaving 3 bases unmatched. The CDR3 spans 14 residues. Germline CDR1 and CDR2: LGHDT and YNNKEL (reference sequence). CDR3 in amino acids: CASSQNAGGDTQYF. CDR3 coding DNA: TGTGCCAGCAGCCAAAATGCGGGGGGGGATACGCAGTATTTT.

This clonotype occurred many times. CDR3 sequence: CASSPAGTSGSYEQYF. The DNA of the CDR3 is TGTGCCAGCAGCCCCGCCGGGACTAGCGGCTCCTACGAGCAGTACTTC. The chain carries TRBV7-2 and TRBJ2-7, with 11 bases identical to TRBD2. The CDR3 has 16 amino acids. Per the germline V gene, CDR1 is SGHTA and CDR2 is FQGNSA. The V gene end was trimmed by 5 bases and the J gene end by 0 bases; junction bases not matched to a gene: 6. The entire variable domain, with the rest obtained from reference TRBV7-2 and TRBJ2-7, is as follows: GAGVSQSPSNKVTEKGKDVELRCDPISGHTALYWYRQSLGQGLEFLIYFQGNSAPDKSGLPSDRFSAERTGGSVSTLTIQRTQQEDSAVYLCASSPAGTSGSYEQYFGPGTRLTVT.

The J gene is TRBJ1-6, the V gene TRBV9, with TRBD1 identical over 8 bases. The germline gives CDR1 SGDLS, CDR2 YYNGEE. The CDR3 is 17 residues long. V dropped 0 bases and J dropped 7; count of bases not matched to a gene: 9. Here the CDR3 DNA reads TGTGCCAGCAGCGTAGGGCAGACAGGGGCGACCAATTCACCCCTCCACTTT. Its translation is CASSVGQTGATNSPLHF.

This clonotype was seen ten or more times. This chain links TRBV5-1 with TRBJ1-2, with TRBD1 identical over 10 bases. CDR3 length equals 15 residues. Germline values: CDR1 SGHRS, CDR2 YFSETQ. The V gene end was trimmed by 0 bases and the J gene end by 6 bases; junction bases not matched to a gene: 5. Here the CDR3 reads CASSLAPTGGNGYTF. CDR3 DNA: TGCGCCAGCAGCTTGGCGCCGACAGGGGGCAATGGCTACACCTTC.

The genes are TRBV20-1 and TRBJ1-4; D gene unclear. Per the germline V gene, CDR1 is DFQATT and CDR2 is SNEGSKA (reference sequence). Trimming removed 0 bases from V and 5 bases from J, with 13 bases in between. CDR3 size: 15 residues. The CDR3: CSARDGQTQNEKLFF. The CDR3 bases are TGCAGTGCTAGAGATGGGCAGACCCAAAATGAAAAACTGTTTTTT.

This clonotype was detected many times. V and J are TRBV7-2 and TRBJ1-6; TRBD1 matches at 10 bases. V gave up 2 bases and J gave up 9 bases; unmatched junction bases: 7. The CDR3 is 16 amino acids. CDR1 is SGHTA and CDR2 is FQGNSA in the germline V gene. The CDR3 region is CASSLKRTGGTSPLHF. In DNA, the CDR3 is TGTGCCAGCAGCTTAAAGAGGACAGGGGGTACTTCACCCCTCCACTTT.

This clonotype came up many times. The chain links TRBV28 to TRBJ1-4; D gene ambiguous. The CDR3 loop spans 15 amino acids. Germline loops: CDR1 MDHEN, CDR2 SYDVKM. Trimming cost V 5 bases and J 2 bases, with 12 bases left between them. The CDR3 is CASSLVGLTNEKLFF. DNA of the CDR3: TGTGCCAGCAGTCTCGTGGGTTTGACTAATGAAAAACTGTTTTTT.

This clonotype appeared many times. CDR3 sequence: CASSQNAHQSAYEQYF. As DNA, the CDR3 is TGCGCCAGCAGCCAAAATGCACATCAGTCGGCCTACGAGCAGTACTTC. The rearrangement uses TRBV4-3 and TRBJ2-7; no firm D call. V was shortened by 2 bases and J by 2 bases, with 16 bases between the two germline ends. The CDR3 has 16 residues. In germline, CDR1 is LGHNA, CDR2 YSLEER.

V is TRBV6-2 or TRBV6-3 and J is TRBJ2-2; perhaps D is TRBD1 or TRBD2 (5 bases each). Germline assignment: CDR1 MNHEY and CDR2 SVGEGT. This CDR3 comprises 16 residues. V was clipped by 8 bases and J by 6 bases, with 22 bases between them. The CDR3 spells CASSRIRATGPGELFF. CDR3 in DNA: TGTGCCAGCTCCCGTATTCGAGCGACGGGGCCCGGGGAGCTGTTTTTT.

This clonotype was found many times. The chain joins TRBV7-9 to TRBJ2-1; 10 nucleotides line up with TRBD2. CDR1 is SEHNR, CDR2 FQNEAQ, per germline (reference sequence). CDR3 length equals 16 residues. Trimming took 6 bases from V and 0 from J; bases not matched to a gene: 5. CDR3 sequence (DNA): TGTGCCAGCAGGGGTAGCGGGGGGACCTCCTACAATGAGCAGTTCTTC. Translated: CASRGSGGTSYNEQFF.

This clonotype was recorded a few times. V usage is TRBV28 and J usage is TRBJ2-1; 13 bases match TRBD2. CDR3 length: 19 residues. CDR1 and CDR2 (germline): MDHEN, SYDVKM. The ends lost 0 bases at V and 5 bases at J; junction bases unmatched: 10. The CDR3 DNA reads TGTGCCAGCAGTTTATGGGGACTAGCGGGGAATCGAATACACAATGAGCAGTTCTTC. It codes for CASSLWGLAGNRIHNEQFF. Together with reference TRBV28 and TRBJ2-1, the CDR3 gives the full variable domain: DVKVTQSSRYLVKRTGEKVFLECVQDMDHENMFWYRQDPGLGLRLIYFSYDVKMKEKGDIPEGYSVSREKKERFSLILESASTNQTSMYLCASSLWGLAGNRIHNEQFFGPGTRLTVL.

This clonotype came up a few times. The chain has TRBV6-5 and TRBJ1-5; no clear D. Per the germline V gene, CDR1 is MNHEY and CDR2 is SVGAGI. The CDR3 consists of 12 residues. V shed 4 bases and J shed 9 bases, with 10 bases lying between them. The CDR3 region has the DNA TGTGCCAGCAGTTTCCCCTTTGGGCCCCAGCATTTT. It encodes CASSFPFGPQHF.

This clonotype was observed at least ten times. V is TRBV7-9 and J is TRBJ1-5; D not certain. V was shortened by 1 base and J by 4 bases, with 14 bases between the two germline ends. The CDR3 has 16 amino acids. The germline V gene encodes CDR1 SEHNR and CDR2 FQNEAQ (reference sequence). CDR3 sequence (DNA): TGTGCCAGCAGCTTAGGTCCTGGGAACGAAAATCAGCCCCAGCATTTT. Protein sequence: CASSLGPGNENQPQHF.

V gene TRBV6-5 combines with J gene TRBJ2-7; TRBD1 might be the D (6 bases). The V and J ends lost 5 bases and 6 bases respectively, with 11 bases between them. CDR1 and CDR2 (germline): MNHEY, SVGAGI. The CDR3 consists of 12 residues. The CDR3 protein is CASSTTGREQYF. The CDR3 DNA follows: TGTGCCAGCAGTACGACAGGTCGCGAGCAGTACTTC.

This chain uses TRBV2 with TRBJ1-5; perhaps TRBD1 as D (5 bases). Germline V gives CDR1 SNHLY, CDR2 FYNNEI. This CDR3 is 13 amino acids long. CDR3 sequence (DNA): TGTGCGACAGCGATACAGGCGGGTCAGCCCCAGCATTTT. Translated, it gives CATAIQAGQPQHF.

Turning to this clonotype: Possible read error: a much larger clone is one base away. This chain uses TRBV28 with TRBJ2-5, with 7 bases that match TRBD2. Germline CDR1 is MDHEN and CDR2 is SYDVKM. There are 16 residues in the CDR3. Trimming took 8 bases from V and 6 from J; bases not matched to a gene: 18. The CDR3 protein is CASGSLGLAESKTQYF. CDR3 in DNA: TGTGCCAGCGGCTCTCTCGGTCTAGCGGAGTCCAAGACCCAGTACTTC.

This clonotype showed up many times. The rearrangement uses TRBV5-6 and TRBJ1-2; D gene unclear. CDR3 size: 18 residues. Germline values: CDR1 SGHDT, CDR2 YYEEEE. The V end was cut by 3 bases, the J end by 2 bases, with 23 bases between. CDR3 sequence: CASSSEINQHLGNYGYTF. DNA of the CDR3: TGTGCCAGCAGCTCCGAGATTAACCAGCACCTGGGGAACTATGGCTACACCTTC. The full variable domain, with the rest looked up from reference TRBV5-6 and TRBJ1-2, is DAGVTQSPTHLIKTRGQQVTLRCSPKSGHDTVSWYQQALGQGPQFIFQYYEEEERQRGNFPDRFSGHQFPNYSSELNVNALLLGDSALYLCASSSEINQHLGNYGYTFGSGTRLTVV.